This is a list of T cell receptor beta chains from one sample in a study of blood T cell repertoires in COVID-19. Sequenced by immunoSEQ multiplex PCR; TCRdb stores in-frame clones only, minus some. The sample has about 230,000 clones; around 84% are singletons. Sequenced: peripheral blood. The receptors were gathered from a man aged 45-65 years with COVID-19, enrolled during active disease. CDR3s include the opening cysteine and the closing phenylalanine or tryptophan. The order of the fields is V gene, D gene, clone size, J gene, CDR3 DNA, CDR3 protein. A D gene is named only where the DNA matches it firmly. Clone sizes are given selectively: once, few, many, or a class where the clone is expanded.

>TRBV27|-|-|TRBJ1-2
TGTGCCAGCAGTACGTTCGGGGGGCCGTCCCCCTATGGCTACACCTTC
CASSTFGGPSPYGYTF
>TRBV6-5|-|-|TRBJ2-3
TGTGCCAGCAGTAAACTAGGAGTAGATACGCAGTATTTT
CASSKLGVDTQYF
>TRBV5-4|-|-|TRBJ2-2
TGTGCCAGCAGCCCACAGGGAACCCTCACCGGGGAGCTGTTTTTT
CASSPQGTLTGELFF
>TRBV7-9|TRBD1|-|TRBJ1-1
TGTGCCAGCAGCCCCCGGACAGGCCTGAACACTGAAGCTTTCTTT
CASSPRTGLNTEAFF
>TRBV19|TRBD1|-|TRBJ1-5
TGTGCCAGTAGTTTACAGGGGCGCGGCCAGCCCCAGCATTTT
CASSLQGRGQPQHF
>TRBV5-1|-|-|TRBJ1-1
TGCGCCAGCAGCTTGGCCGGGAACACTGAAGCTTTCTTT
CASSLAGNTEAFF
>TRBV21-1|-|-|TRBJ1-4
TGTGCCAGCAGCAACCCGGGACAGGGGGCTGAAAAACTGTTTTTT
CASSNPGQGAEKLFF
>TRBV5-4|TRBD1|-|TRBJ1-1
TGTGCCAGCAACCCTAGGACAGGCTCCATGAACACTGAAGCTTTCTTT
CASNPRTGSMNTEAFF
>TRBV7-3|TRBD1|-|TRBJ2-2
TGTGCCAGCAGCTCCGGACAGGGCTACACCGGGGAGCTGTTTTTT
CASSSGQGYTGELFF
>TRBV5-4|-|-|TRBJ1-4
TGTGCCAGCAGCGTTGGCCAGGGGTTAGGTGAAAAACTGTTTTTT
CASSVGQGLGEKLFF
>TRBV6-2/TRBV6-3|-|-|TRBJ1-3
TGTGCCAGCAGCCGGCGGGGGGAATTCGCTGGAAACACCATATATTTT
CASSRRGEFAGNTIYF
>TRBV7-2|TRBD1|-|TRBJ1-6
TGTGCCAGCAGCCGGGACAGTTCGGATTCACCCCTCCACTTT
CASSRDSSDSPLHF
>TRBV9|TRBD2|-|TRBJ2-7
TGTGCCAGCAGCGTAGGACCTAGCGGGAGATACGAGCAGTACTTC
CASSVGPSGRYEQYF
>TRBV18|-|-|TRBJ2-4
TGTGCCAGCTCAGAGGCAGGGGCCAAAAACATTCAGTACTTC
CASSEAGAKNIQYF
>TRBV5-1|TRBD1|-|TRBJ2-2
TGCGCCAGCAGCTTAGACAGGGCGCGCACCGGGGAGCTGTTTTTT
CASSLDRARTGELFF
>TRBV10-3|TRBD1|-|TRBJ1-2
TGTGCCATCAGTGAGGGACAGGGGCCCGGAGGCTACACCTTC
CAISEGQGPGGYTF
>TRBV18|TRBD1|-|TRBJ1-4
TGTGCCAGCTCACCAAGGACAGGAGATGAAAAACTGTTTTTT
CASSPRTGDEKLFF
>TRBV7-9|-|once|TRBJ2-3
TGTGCCAGCAGCCGCAGCGGGTATACGCAGTATTTT
CASSRSGYTQYF
>TRBV5-6|TRBD1|-|TRBJ1-5
TGTGCCAGCAGCTATACCGGGACAGCTGGCAATCAGCCCCAGCATTTT
CASSYTGTAGNQPQHF
>TRBV7-2|TRBD2|-|TRBJ2-1
TGTGCCAGCAGCTTAGTGTCTAGCGGGGGACATGAGCAGTTCTTC
CASSLVSSGGHEQFF
>TRBV6-5|-|-|TRBJ2-2
TGTGCCAGTAGAGAGAGGTCGAACACCGGGGAGCTGTTTTTT
CASRERSNTGELFF
>TRBV7-9|TRBD2|-|TRBJ2-3
TGTGCCAGCAGCTTAGGACTAGCAGCGGATACGCAGTATTTT
CASSLGLAADTQYF
>TRBV6-5|TRBD1|-|TRBJ2-7
TGTGCCAGCAGTTACTCGATGGGACAGGGGTCCTACGAGCAGTACTTC
CASSYSMGQGSYEQYF
>TRBV7-9|-|-|TRBJ2-1
TGTGCCAGCAGCTTAGCCGGCCAGGTTCTCTACAATGAGCAGTTCTTC
CASSLAGQVLYNEQFF
>TRBV19|TRBD1|-|TRBJ1-5
TGTGCCAGTAGTAAAACAGGGGGCGGAAACAATCAGCCCCAGCATTTT
CASSKTGGGNNQPQHF
>TRBV7-9|-|-|TRBJ2-2
TGTGCCAGCAGCCCGAGTTTGAACACCGGGGAGCTGTTTTTT
CASSPSLNTGELFF
>TRBV30|TRBD2|-|TRBJ2-3
TGTGCCTGGAGTCGTAGCGGGGGGGCTGCTTTGAGCACAGATACGCAGTATTTT
CAWSRSGGAALSTDTQYF
>TRBV10-3|TRBD2|-|TRBJ2-3
TGTGCCATCAGTACTAGCGGGGGGCTCACAGATACGCAGTATTTT
CAISTSGGLTDTQYF
>TRBV18|-|many|TRBJ2-7
TGTGCCAGCTCACCGGCGGGACAGTGGGTCTACGAGCAGTACTTC
CASSPAGQWVYEQYF
>TRBV6-1|-|-|TRBJ2-2
TGTGCCAGCAGTGAAGAAATCTCCACCGGGGAGCTGTTTTTT
CASSEEISTGELFF
>TRBV10-2|-|-|TRBJ2-7
TGCGCCAGCAGTGAGGTTGGGCTAAGCTCCTACGAGCAGTACTTC
CASSEVGLSSYEQYF
>TRBV24-1|-|-|TRBJ1-5
TGTGCCACCAGGGAGGGAGGGAACAATCAGCCCCAGCATTTT
CATREGGNNQPQHF
>TRBV6-2/TRBV6-3|-|-|TRBJ2-1
TGTGCCAGCAGTTTTAGACAGGAGACCTACAATGAGCAGTTCTTC
CASSFRQETYNEQFF
>TRBV2|-|-|TRBJ1-4
TGTGCCTGGGCGGGGAATGAAAAACTGTTTTTT
CAWAGNEKLFF
>TRBV10-3|TRBD1|-|TRBJ1-2
TGTGCCATCCGCGGGGGGGGGACAGATCATGGCTACACCTTC
CAIRGGGTDHGYTF
>TRBV6-5|TRBD2|-|TRBJ2-7
TGTGCCAGCAGTTACACGGGACTAGATGCCTCCTACGAGCAGTACTTC
CASSYTGLDASYEQYF
>TRBV2|-|-|TRBJ2-7
TGTGCCAGCAGTGGGGGGCTAACGGGAGGCGAGCAGTACTTC
CASSGGLTGGEQYF
>TRBV6-5|-|-|TRBJ1-2
TGTGCCAGCAGTTACTCGTTGTGGGAGGTTGGTGGCTACACCTTC
CASSYSLWEVGGYTF
>TRBV30|-|-|TRBJ1-1
TGTGCCTGGAGTCCACAGGGCCGGGCTTTCTTT
CAWSPQGRAFF